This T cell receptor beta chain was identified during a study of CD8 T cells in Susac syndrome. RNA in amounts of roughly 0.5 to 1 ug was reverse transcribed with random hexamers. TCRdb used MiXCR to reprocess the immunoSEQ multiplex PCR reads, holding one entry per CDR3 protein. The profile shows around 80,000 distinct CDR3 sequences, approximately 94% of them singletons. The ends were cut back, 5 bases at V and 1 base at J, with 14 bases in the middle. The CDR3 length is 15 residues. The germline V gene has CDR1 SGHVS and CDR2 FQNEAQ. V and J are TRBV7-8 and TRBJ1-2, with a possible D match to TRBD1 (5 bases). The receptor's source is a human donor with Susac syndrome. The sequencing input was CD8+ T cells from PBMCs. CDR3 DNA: TGTGCCAGCAGCCACCCCGGACACCTTAACTATGGCTACACCTTC. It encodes CASSHPGHLNYGYTF. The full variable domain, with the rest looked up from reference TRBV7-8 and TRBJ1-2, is GAGVSQSPRYKVAKRGQDVALRCDPISGHVSLFWYQQALGQGPEFLTYFQNEAQLDKSGLPSDRFFAERPEGSVSTLKIQRTQQEDSAVYLCASSHPGHLNYGYTFGSGTRLTVV.